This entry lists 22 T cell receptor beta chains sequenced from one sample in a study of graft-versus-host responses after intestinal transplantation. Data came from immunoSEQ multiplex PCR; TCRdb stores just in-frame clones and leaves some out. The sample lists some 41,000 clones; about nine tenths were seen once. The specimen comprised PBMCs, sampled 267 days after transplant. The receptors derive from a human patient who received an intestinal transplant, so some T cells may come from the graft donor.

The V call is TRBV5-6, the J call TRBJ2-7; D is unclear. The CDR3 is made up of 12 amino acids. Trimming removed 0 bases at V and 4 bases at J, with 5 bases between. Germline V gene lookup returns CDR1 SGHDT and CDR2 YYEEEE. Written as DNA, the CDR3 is TGTGCCAGCAGCTTGGCCCGATACGAGCAGTACTTC. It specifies CASSLARYEQYF.

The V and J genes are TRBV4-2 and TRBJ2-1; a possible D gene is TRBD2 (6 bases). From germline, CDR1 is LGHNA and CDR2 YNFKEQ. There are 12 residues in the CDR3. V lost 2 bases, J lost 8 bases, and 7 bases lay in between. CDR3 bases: TGTGCCAGCAGCCAATGGGGGGATGAGCAGTTCTTC. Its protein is CASSQWGDEQFF.

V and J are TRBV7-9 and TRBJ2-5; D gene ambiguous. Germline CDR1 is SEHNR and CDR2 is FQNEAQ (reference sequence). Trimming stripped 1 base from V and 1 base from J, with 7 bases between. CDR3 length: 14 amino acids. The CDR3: CASSLGLTQETQYF. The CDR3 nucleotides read TGTGCCAGCAGCTTAGGGCTTACCCAAGAGACCCAGTACTTC.

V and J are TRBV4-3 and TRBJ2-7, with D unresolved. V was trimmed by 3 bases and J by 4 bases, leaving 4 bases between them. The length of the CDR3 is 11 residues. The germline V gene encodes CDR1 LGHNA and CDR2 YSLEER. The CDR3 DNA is TGCGCCAGCAGCCATGGTTACGAGCAGTACTTC. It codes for CASSHGYEQYF.

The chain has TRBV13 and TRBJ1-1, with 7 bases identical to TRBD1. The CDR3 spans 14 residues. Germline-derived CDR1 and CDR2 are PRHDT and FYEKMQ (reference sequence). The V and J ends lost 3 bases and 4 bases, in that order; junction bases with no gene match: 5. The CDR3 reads CASSLRQGRTEAFF. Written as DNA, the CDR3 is TGTGCCAGCAGCTTGCGACAGGGTCGCACTGAAGCTTTCTTT.

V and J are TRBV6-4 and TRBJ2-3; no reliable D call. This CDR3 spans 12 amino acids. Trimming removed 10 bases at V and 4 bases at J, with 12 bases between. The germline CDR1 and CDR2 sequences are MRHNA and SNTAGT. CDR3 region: CATAAFSDTQYF. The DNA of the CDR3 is TGTGCCACCGCGGCTTTCTCAGATACGCAGTATTTT.

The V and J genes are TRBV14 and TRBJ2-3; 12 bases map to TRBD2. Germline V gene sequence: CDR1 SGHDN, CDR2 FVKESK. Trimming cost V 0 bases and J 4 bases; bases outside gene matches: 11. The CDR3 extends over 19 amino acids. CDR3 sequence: CASSQEGTSGWWGPDTQYF. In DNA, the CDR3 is TGTGCCAGCAGCCAAGAAGGGACTAGCGGGTGGTGGGGGCCAGATACGCAGTATTTT.

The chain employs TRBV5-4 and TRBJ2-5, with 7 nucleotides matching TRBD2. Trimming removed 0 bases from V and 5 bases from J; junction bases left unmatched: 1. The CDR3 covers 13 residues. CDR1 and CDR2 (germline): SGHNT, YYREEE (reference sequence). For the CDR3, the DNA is TGTGCCAGCAGCTTGGTCGGGGGGGAGACCCAGTACTTC. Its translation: CASSLVGGETQYF.

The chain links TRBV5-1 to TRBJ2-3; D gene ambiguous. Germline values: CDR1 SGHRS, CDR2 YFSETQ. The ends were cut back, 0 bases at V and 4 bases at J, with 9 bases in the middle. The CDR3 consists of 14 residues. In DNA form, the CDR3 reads TGCGCCAGCAGCTTGGATAGGTGGCCAGATACGCAGTATTTT. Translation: CASSLDRWPDTQYF. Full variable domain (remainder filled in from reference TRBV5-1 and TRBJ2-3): KAGVTQTPRYLIKTRGQQVTLSCSPISGHRSVSWYQQTPGQGLQFLFEYFSETQRNKGNFPGRFSGRQFSNSRSEMNVSTLELGDSALYLCASSLDRWPDTQYFGPGTRLTVL.

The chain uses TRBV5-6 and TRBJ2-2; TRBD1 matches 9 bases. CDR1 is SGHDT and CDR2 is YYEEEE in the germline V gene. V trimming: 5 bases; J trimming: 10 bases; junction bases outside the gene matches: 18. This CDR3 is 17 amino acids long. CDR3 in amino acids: CASREHRGRLLSEELFF. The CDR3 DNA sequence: TGTGCCAGCAGAGAGCACAGGGGGCGTCTATTAAGCGAGGAGCTGTTTTTT. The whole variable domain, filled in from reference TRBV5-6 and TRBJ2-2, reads DAGVTQSPTHLIKTRGQQVTLRCSPKSGHDTVSWYQQALGQGPQFIFQYYEEEERQRGNFPDRFSGHQFPNYSSELNVNALLLGDSALYLCASREHRGRLLSEELFFGEGSRLTVL.

The CDR3 loop is CASGLLVSRRSYNSPLHF. CDR3 nucleotide sequence: TGTGCTAGTGGTTTGTTAGTCTCCCGCCGCTCCTATAATTCACCCCTCCACTTT. The chain combines TRBV12-5 with TRBJ1-6; D is unclear. V lost 2 bases and J lost 0, with 14 bases in between. This CDR3 comprises 18 residues. Germline values: CDR1 LGHNT, CDR2 FRNRAP. Based on the CDR3 plus reference TRBV12-5 and TRBJ1-6, the full variable domain is DARVTQTPRHKVTEMGQEVTMRCQPILGHNTVFWYRQTMMQGLELLAYFRNRAPLDDSGMPKDRFSAEMPDATLATLKIQPSEPRDSAVYFCASGLLVSRRSYNSPLHFGNGTRLTVT.

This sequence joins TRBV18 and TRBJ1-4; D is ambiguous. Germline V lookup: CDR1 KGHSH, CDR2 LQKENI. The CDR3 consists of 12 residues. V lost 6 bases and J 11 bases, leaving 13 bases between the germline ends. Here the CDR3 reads CASSQPPAKLFF. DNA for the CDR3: TGTGCCAGCTCCCAGCCTCCGGCTAAACTGTTTTTT.

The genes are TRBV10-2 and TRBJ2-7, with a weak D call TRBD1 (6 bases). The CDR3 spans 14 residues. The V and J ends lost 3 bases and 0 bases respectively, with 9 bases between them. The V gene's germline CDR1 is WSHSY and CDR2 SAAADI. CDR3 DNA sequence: TGCGCCAGCAGTGACCTGGACAGCTCCTACGAGCAGTACTTC. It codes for CASSDLDSSYEQYF.

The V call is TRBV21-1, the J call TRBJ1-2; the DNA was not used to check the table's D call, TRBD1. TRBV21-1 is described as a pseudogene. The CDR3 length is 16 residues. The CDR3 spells CASTITTGVPDYGYTF. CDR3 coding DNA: TGTGCCAGCACAATAACGACAGGGGTGCCAGACTATGGCTACACCTTC.

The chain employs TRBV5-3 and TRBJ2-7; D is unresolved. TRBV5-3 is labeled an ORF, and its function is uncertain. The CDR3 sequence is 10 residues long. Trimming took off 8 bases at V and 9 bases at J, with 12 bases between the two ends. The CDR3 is CASRPTVQYF. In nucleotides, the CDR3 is TGTGCCAGCAGACCCACCGTGCAGTACTTC.

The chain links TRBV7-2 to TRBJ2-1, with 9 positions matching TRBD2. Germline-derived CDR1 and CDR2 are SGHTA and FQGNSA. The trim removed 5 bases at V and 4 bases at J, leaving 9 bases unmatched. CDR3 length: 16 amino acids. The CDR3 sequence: CASSKPAGGTYNEQFF. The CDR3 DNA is TGTGCCAGCAGCAAACCAGCGGGGGGAACTTACAATGAGCAGTTCTTC.

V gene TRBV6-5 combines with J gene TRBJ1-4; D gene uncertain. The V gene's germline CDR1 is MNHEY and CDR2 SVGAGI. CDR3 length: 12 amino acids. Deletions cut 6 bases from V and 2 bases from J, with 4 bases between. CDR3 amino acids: CASRSTNEKLFF. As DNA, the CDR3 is TGTGCCAGCAGGAGCACTAATGAAAAACTGTTTTTT.

The CDR3 DNA follows: TGCGCCAGCAGTGAAAAGGGACTAGCTTACAATGAGCAGTTCTTC. It encodes CASSEKGLAYNEQFF. The J gene is TRBJ2-1, the V gene TRBV10-2; 9 bases are a match to TRBD2. CDR3 length equals 15 residues. V dropped 3 bases and J dropped 4; count of bases not matched to a gene: 4. Germline lookup yields CDR1 WSHSY and CDR2 SAAADI.

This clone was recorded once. CDR3: CASSVDVGGNQPQHF. The CDR3 bases are TGTGCCAGCAGCGTAGACGTGGGGGGCAATCAGCCCCAGCATTTT. This sequence joins TRBV9 and TRBJ1-5; weak D call: TRBD1 (5 bases). Germline V gene data show CDR1 as SGDLS and CDR2 as YYNGEE. The CDR3 consists of 15 residues. Deletions cut 0 bases from V and 2 bases from J, with 9 bases between.

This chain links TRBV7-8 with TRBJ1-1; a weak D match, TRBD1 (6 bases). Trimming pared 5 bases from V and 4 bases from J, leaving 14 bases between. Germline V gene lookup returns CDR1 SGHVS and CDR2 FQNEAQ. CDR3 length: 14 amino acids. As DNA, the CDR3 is TGTGCCAGCAGCAAACAGGGTGGCGGCACTGAAGCTTTCTTT. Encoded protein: CASSKQGGGTEAFF.

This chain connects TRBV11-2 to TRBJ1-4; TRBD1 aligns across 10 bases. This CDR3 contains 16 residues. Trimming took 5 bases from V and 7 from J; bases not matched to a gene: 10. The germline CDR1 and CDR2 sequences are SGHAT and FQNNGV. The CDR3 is CASSGLGTGASEKLFF. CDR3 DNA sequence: TGTGCCAGCAGCGGCCTAGGGACAGGGGCGAGTGAAAAACTGTTTTTT.

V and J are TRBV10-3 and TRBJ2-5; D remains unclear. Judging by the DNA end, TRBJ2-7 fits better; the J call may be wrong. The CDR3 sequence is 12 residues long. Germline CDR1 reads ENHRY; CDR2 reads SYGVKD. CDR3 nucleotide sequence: TGTGCCATCAGTGGAACCGCCTACGAGCAGTACTTC. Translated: CAISGTAYEQYF.